This TCR beta chain was sequenced for a study of blood T cells in healthy people across ages. Primers used in a second PCR of about 6 to 11 cycles were a sample-barcoded 5' primer and a J-beta primer mix. Using its own MiXCR run on the 5' RACE reads, TCRdb lists one record per CDR3 protein. Counted here are 1.2 million to 1.5 million distinct CDR3 sequences, 42% occurring once; the ten biggest clones make up approximately 7.9%. The V end was cut by 5 bases, the J end by 0 bases, with 12 bases between. CDR1 and CDR2 from the germline V gene are SGHRS and YFSETQ. The CDR3 is made up of 16 amino acids. Per sample, at least 5 micrograms of total RNA were extracted.

The material sequenced was blood. This chain connects TRBV5-1 to TRBJ2-6; possible D gene TRBD1, 6 bases. This sequence originates from a woman aged 18-29 years in good health. CDR3 nucleotide sequence: TGCGCCAGCAGGGTCACAGGGAGCTCTGGGGCCAACGTCCTGACTTTC. This codes for CASRVTGSSGANVLTF.